These 15 T cell receptor beta chains were all obtained from the same sample, sequenced in a study of radiation and T cells in renal cell carcinoma. Generated by immunoSEQ multiplex PCR, the TCRdb table keeps only in-frame clones and is missing some. The table lists about 150,000 clones, roughly 89% of them singletons. Time point here: blood 2 weeks post-SBRT. Treatment indicated: 15 Gy SBRT to primary tumor, nephrectomy 4 weeks later. Sequences were derived from blood, sampled from a patient whose treatment included radiotherapy and nephrectomy. The receptors were sampled from a woman between 50 and 59 years old with renal cell carcinoma.

The chain has TRBV6-5 and TRBJ1-5; D not certain. The germline V gene has CDR1 MNHEY and CDR2 SVGAGI. This CDR3 contains 15 residues. The V and J ends lost 4 bases and 3 bases respectively, with 13 bases between them. In DNA form, the CDR3 reads TGTGCCAGCAGTTCTCTCTCCAAGAACAATCAGCCCCAGCATTTT. Translation gives CASSSLSKNNQPQHF.

The CDR3 bases are TGTGCCAGCAGTGAAGCTCTCGGGAGGTCCGAATACAATGAGCAGTTCTTC. Protein sequence: CASSEALGRSEYNEQFF. V and J are TRBV2 and TRBJ2-1; 7 positions match TRBD2. The CDR3 is 17 amino acids. From germline, CDR1 is SNHLY and CDR2 FYNNEI. V lost 0 bases, J lost 4 bases, and 9 bases stayed unmatched.

Notes on this clone: This sample includes further DNA sequences coding for the same CDR3. The chain employs TRBV20-1 and TRBJ1-2; D gene unclear. CDR3 length: 11 amino acids. Germline V gives CDR1 DFQATT, CDR2 SNEGSKA (reference sequence). Trimming shortened V by 1 base and J by 4 bases, and 4 bases separated the two germline ends. Written as DNA, the CDR3 is TGCAGTGCTAGAGGACCCTATGGCTACACCTTC. This sequence encodes CSARGPYGYTF.

This chain joins TRBV19 and TRBJ1-1, with TRBD1 matching 10 bases. The germline V gene encodes CDR1 LNHDA and CDR2 SQIVND (reference sequence). The CDR3 runs to 14 residues. After removal of 3 bases from V and 8 bases from J, the junction contained 6 bases not matched to a gene. The CDR3 here is CASSIYRDRGEAFF. The CDR3, as DNA: TGTGCCAGTAGTATCTACCGGGACAGGGGAGAAGCTTTCTTT.

This clone appeared once. The chain links TRBV5-1 to TRBJ2-1; 12 bases line up with TRBD2. V gave up 4 bases and J gave up 7 bases; unmatched junction bases: 6. This CDR3 comprises 15 residues. The germline V gene has CDR1 SGHRS and CDR2 YFSETQ. The chain's CDR3 is CASSLLAGGGNEQFF. CDR3 in DNA: TGCGCCAGCAGCCTACTAGCGGGGGGTGGAAATGAGCAGTTCTTC. Full variable domain (outside the CDR3, taken from reference TRBV5-1 and TRBJ2-1): KAGVTQTPRYLIKTRGQQVTLSCSPISGHRSVSWYQQTPGQGLQFLFEYFSETQRNKGNFPGRFSGRQFSNSRSEMNVSTLELGDSALYLCASSLLAGGGNEQFFGPGTRLTVL.

The gene calls are TRBV5-1 and TRBJ2-2; TRBD2 matches at 13 bases. In germline, CDR1 is SGHRS, CDR2 YFSETQ. V trimming: 3 bases; J trimming: 0 bases; junction bases outside the gene matches: 5. This CDR3 is built from 18 residues. Written as DNA, the CDR3 is TGCGCCAGCAGCTCGACTAGCGGGGGGCTTCCGAACACCGGGGAGCTGTTTTTT. Its protein product is CASSSTSGGLPNTGELFF.

V gene TRBV11-2 combines with J gene TRBJ1-2; D gene unclear. V lost 1 base and J lost 5, with 11 bases in between. CDR1 and CDR2 (germline): SGHAT, FQNNGV. This CDR3 has 14 amino acids. DNA of the CDR3: TGTGCCAGCAGCTTAGGACCCGATATTTATGGCTACACCTTC. This sequence encodes CASSLGPDIYGYTF.

The chain couples TRBV29-1 to TRBJ2-5, with 10 positions matching TRBD1. The CDR3 spans 14 residues. In germline, CDR1 is SQVTM, CDR2 ANQGSEA. Trimming removed 7 bases from V and 4 bases from J; junction bases left unmatched: 9. The chain's CDR3 is CSATGTGARETQYF. DNA for the CDR3: TGCAGCGCAACCGGGACAGGGGCGCGAGAGACCCAGTACTTC.

The chain couples TRBV9 to TRBJ1-3, with D maybe TRBD1 (6 bases). This CDR3 is built from 17 residues. The V gene's germline CDR1 is SGDLS and CDR2 YYNGEE. V lost 4 bases, J lost 0 bases, and 17 bases lay in between. In DNA form, the CDR3 reads TGTGCCAGCAGCCCCGGGGGGGGCCCTTACTCTGGAAACACCATATATTTT. Protein product: CASSPGGGPYSGNTIYF.

This clone has just one count. This rearrangement joins TRBV15 to TRBJ2-5; a possible D gene is TRBD2 (5 bases). This CDR3 is built from 15 residues. V shed 0 bases and J shed 1 base, with 9 bases lying between them. Germline V CDR1 and CDR2: LNHNV, YYDKDF (reference sequence). The CDR3 coding sequence is TGTGCCACCAGCAGAGAGGAGGAGATCCAAGAGACCCAGTACTTC. Amino acids: CATSREEEIQETQYF. The variable domain in full, with the rest retrieved from reference TRBV15 and TRBJ2-5, is DAMVIQNPRYQVTQFGKPVTLSCSQTLNHNVMYWYQQKSSQAPKLLFHYYDKDFNNEADTPDNFQSRRPNTSFCFLDIRSPGLGDTAMYLCATSREEEIQETQYFGPGTRLLVL.

This sequence joins TRBV30 and TRBJ2-3; D is possibly TRBD2 (6 bases). This CDR3 is 13 amino acids long. From germline, CDR1 is GTSNPN and CDR2 SVGIG (reference sequence). Trimming pared 4 bases from V and 2 bases from J, leaving 10 bases between. The CDR3 loop is CAWTEGLTDTQYF. The CDR3 DNA reads as TGTGCCTGGACGGAGGGACTCACAGATACGCAGTATTTT.

The chain combines TRBV5-1 with TRBJ1-1; TRBD1 matches at 7 bases. V lost 4 bases and J lost 3; bases outside the gene matches: 3. Germline V gene sequence: CDR1 SGHRS, CDR2 YFSETQ. This CDR3 has 13 residues. CDR3: CASSPGQHTEAFF. CDR3 DNA: TGCGCCAGCAGCCCGGGACAGCACACTGAAGCTTTCTTT.

This chain joins TRBV5-5 and TRBJ1-5, with a possible D match to TRBD1 (5 bases). This CDR3 has 15 residues. Trimming took off 4 bases at V and 0 bases at J, with 11 bases between the two ends. Germline assignment: CDR1 SGHKS and CDR2 YYEKEE (reference sequence). The chain's CDR3 is CASSPEGTSNQPQHF. As DNA, the CDR3 is TGTGCCAGCAGCCCGGAGGGGACTAGCAATCAGCCCCAGCATTTT.

V and J are TRBV21-1 and TRBJ1-5; the table's D call TRBD1 went unverified against the DNA. TRBV21-1 is a documented pseudogene. This CDR3 comprises 17 residues. The chain's CDR3 is CASSKEWTLDSNQPQHF. The CDR3 DNA follows: TGTGCCAGCAGCAAAGAGTGGACACTGGATAGCAATCAGCCCCAGCATTTT.

The chain uses TRBV4-1 and TRBJ1-1; 8 nucleotides agree with TRBD1. Germline CDR1 and CDR2: MGHRA and YSYEKL. This CDR3 comprises 18 residues. The trim removed 3 bases at V and 1 base at J, leaving 13 bases unmatched. The CDR3, as DNA: TGCGCCAGCAGCCAGACCCCCGGACAGGGACGGCCGAACACTGAAGCTTTCTTT. It is translated as CASSQTPGQGRPNTEAFF.